These 23 T cell receptor beta chains came from one sample sequenced in a study of blood T cells in healthy people across ages (dated by TCRdb to the mid-2010s). Library prep was done by 5' RACE. Sequencing used an Illumina HiSeq 2500. A second PCR of about 7 to 12 cycles was run with a J-beta primer mix and a sample-barcoded 5' primer. TCRdb trimmed the raw reads at Q25, called clones with MiXCR and kept productive beta chains. Rows matching on CDR3 protein sequence are summarized as one entry with the most common DNA and genes. The sample yields more than 650,000 distinct CDR3 sequences; around a quarter were counted once. The ten top clones hold 3% of the sample. These data were also filed under a second study, of T cells of mothers and their children.

What was sequenced was blood. These receptor sequences come from a boy between 5 and 17 years old in good health.

This clonotype has a handful of counts. The rearrangement joins TRBV5-1 to TRBJ1-3; TRBD1 aligns across 9 bases. CDR3 length: 16 amino acids. Trimming cost V 1 base and J 4 bases; bases outside gene matches: 6. The germline CDR1 and CDR2 sequences are SGHRS and YFSETQ. CDR3 DNA sequence: TGCGCCAGCAGCTTGACAGGGGGCGCGTTAGGAAACACCATATATTTT. Its protein product is CASSLTGGALGNTIYF.

With respect to this clonotype: Because the CDR3 is missing its conserved closing phenylalanine or tryptophan, this is likely a read error. The J gene is TRBJ1-2, the V gene TRBV2; no clear D gene. Trimming took off 8 bases at V and 3 bases at J, with 13 bases between the two ends. Germline assignment: CDR1 SNHLY and CDR2 FYNNEI. The CDR3 totals 13 residues. CDR3 amino acids: CASPQRTHYGYTL. Here the CDR3 DNA reads TGTGCCAGCCCCCAGAGGACTCACTATGGCTACACCCTC.

The chain employs TRBV12-5 and TRBJ1-6, with a weak D call TRBD1 (5 bases). There are 16 residues in the CDR3. V lost 2 bases, J lost 8 bases, and 16 bases lay in between. Germline CDR1 LGHNT, CDR2 FRNRAP. CDR3 in DNA: TGTGCTAGTGGTTTGTTCCGGGACGGGCGGGATTCACCCCTCCACTTT. Residues: CASGLFRDGRDSPLHF. Complete variable domain (other parts from reference TRBV12-5 and TRBJ1-6): DARVTQTPRHKVTEMGQEVTMRCQPILGHNTVFWYRQTMMQGLELLAYFRNRAPLDDSGMPKDRFSAEMPDATLATLKIQPSEPRDSAVYFCASGLFRDGRDSPLHFGNGTRLTVT.

The CDR3 DNA reads TGCGCCAGCAGCTCCGGACAGGACCCTAGGGAGTTCTTC. It translates to CASSSGQDPREFF. This chain connects TRBV5-1 to TRBJ2-1, with TRBD1 matching over 7 bases. The CDR3 runs to 13 residues. The germline CDR1 and CDR2 sequences are SGHRS and YFSETQ. V lost 3 bases to trimming and J lost 14 bases; unmatched junction nucleotides: 11.

J is TRBJ2-7 and V is TRBV5-8; D gene uncertain. This CDR3 has 15 residues. CDR1 and CDR2 (germline): SGHTS, YDEGEE. Trimming left V 0 bases short and J 2 bases short, with 12 bases between. CDR3: CASSLDMVYPYEQYF. The CDR3 DNA follows: TGTGCCAGCAGCTTGGATATGGTTTACCCCTACGAGCAGTACTTC. The whole variable domain, remainder taken from reference TRBV5-8 and TRBJ2-7, is EAGVTQSPTHLIKTRGQQATLRCSPISGHTSVYWYQQALGLGLQFLLWYDEGEERNRGNFPPRFSGRQFPNYSSELNVNALELEDSALYLCASSLDMVYPYEQYFGPGTRLTVT.

Remarks on this clonotype: The junction shows a germline mismatch at one end, possibly a read error. The J gene is TRBJ2-5, the V gene TRBV29-1, with 8 bases matching TRBD2. Germline values: CDR1 SQVTM, CDR2 ANQGSEA. The CDR3 has 13 amino acids. CDR3: CSVEGGGRETQCF. CDR3 nucleotide sequence: TGCAGCGTTGAAGGCGGGGGGCGAGAGACCCAGTGCTTC. Using reference TRBV29-1 and TRBJ2-5 for the parts outside the CDR3, the full variable domain is SAVISQKPSRDICQRGTSLTIQCQVDSQVTMMFWYRQQPGQSLTLIATANQGSEATYESGFVIDKFPISRPNLTFSTLTVSNMSPEDSSIYLCSVEGGGRETQCFGPGTRLLVL.

The rearrangement uses TRBV7-9 and TRBJ1-2; no firm D call. The CDR3 contains 14 residues. Germline loops: CDR1 SEHNR, CDR2 FQNEAQ (reference sequence). The V and J ends lost 5 bases and 3 bases respectively, with 13 bases between them. The CDR3 coding sequence is TGTGCCAGCAGCCCACCGGCGGGGTACTATGGCTACACCTTC. Its protein is CASSPPAGYYGYTF.

This clonotype was recorded a few times. V gene TRBV12-3 or TRBV12-4 combines with J gene TRBJ1-6, with a tentative D call TRBD1 (6 bases). V lost 8 bases to trimming and J lost 8 bases, with 19 bases between them. This CDR3 is 15 amino acids long. CDR3: CASRRGGRSDSPLHF. The CDR3 DNA sequence: TGTGCCAGCCGCAGGGGAGGGAGGAGTGATTCACCCCTCCACTTT.

The V gene is TRBV20-1, the J gene TRBJ1-5, with TRBD1 as a possible D gene (5 bases). Trimming took off 3 bases at V and 0 bases at J, with 15 bases between the two ends. Germline values: CDR1 DFQATT, CDR2 SNEGSKA (reference sequence). The CDR3 runs to 16 residues. CDR3 amino acids: CSASRDMGYSNQPQHF. For the CDR3, the DNA is TGCAGTGCTAGCAGGGATATGGGTTATAGCAATCAGCCCCAGCATTTT.

The genes are TRBV7-6 and TRBJ2-3; the D gene is possibly TRBD1 (6 bases). Deletions cut 6 bases from V and 2 bases from J, with 9 bases between. The CDR3 is made up of 13 amino acids. Germline assignment: CDR1 SGHVS and CDR2 FNYEAQ. The CDR3: CASRGTNTDTQYF. The CDR3 nucleotides read TGTGCCAGCAGAGGGACAAACACAGATACGCAGTATTTT.

This clonotype occurred a few times. The chain employs TRBV4-1 and TRBJ2-5, with TRBD2 as a possible D gene (5 bases). The end of the DNA aligns better with TRBJ2-7, so the J call may be wrong. Germline values: CDR1 MGHRA, CDR2 YSYEKL. The CDR3 has 14 residues. The CDR3 here is CASSQEVGRDEQYF. As DNA, the CDR3 is TGCGCCAGCAGCCAAGAGGTAGGGAGAGACGAGCAGTACTTC.

V usage is TRBV21-1 and J usage is TRBJ2-1; TRBD1, the D gene given by the table, was not confirmed from the DNA. The end of the DNA is better explained by TRBJ2-7, so the J call may be wrong. TRBV21-1 is classified as a pseudogene. This CDR3 is 17 amino acids long. The CDR3 nucleotides are TGTGCCAGCAGCGGAAACGCGCGACAGGGAGATTACTACGAGCAGTACTTC. Its protein is CASSGNARQGDYYEQYF.

This clonotype was counted at least ten times. The chain carries TRBV11-1 and TRBJ2-1, with 14 bases lining up with TRBD2. There are 16 residues in the CDR3. CDR1 and CDR2 (germline): SGHAT, FQDESV (reference sequence). The V and J ends lost 3 bases and 6 bases, in that order; junction bases with no gene match: 4. Here the CDR3 reads CASSFGTSGGGNEQFF. The CDR3 coding sequence is TGTGCCAGCAGCTTCGGGACTAGCGGGGGAGGCAATGAGCAGTTCTTC.

This clonotype was observed a handful of times. CDR3: CSVTIAGGRETQYF. CDR3 bases: TGCAGCGTTACAATAGCGGGGGGGCGGGAGACCCAGTACTTC. The chain employs TRBV29-1 and TRBJ2-5; TRBD2 matches at 11 bases. The CDR3 runs 14 residues. CDR1 SQVTM and CDR2 ANQGSEA come from the germline V gene. With 5 bases clipped from V and 5 bases from J, the junction kept 7 bases outside the gene matches.

In DNA, the CDR3 is TGTGCCAGCAGTGAGAGACAGGGTATCTCCTACAATGAGCAGTTCTTC. The encoded protein is CASSERQGISYNEQFF. This rearrangement joins TRBV28 to TRBJ2-1; 7 nucleotides agree with TRBD1. With 5 bases clipped from V and 0 bases from J, the junction kept 7 bases outside the gene matches. There are 16 residues in the CDR3. Germline lookup yields CDR1 MDHEN and CDR2 SYDVKM.

In its sample, this clonotype was seen many times. The chain has TRBV12-3 or TRBV12-4 and TRBJ2-7; 8 bases are shared with TRBD1. The CDR3 contains 14 residues. V shed 6 bases and J 4 bases; nucleotides not matched to a gene: 8. CDR3 coding DNA: TGTGCCAGCAGCCCACGGACAGGGACTTACGAGCAGTACTTC. Its protein product is CASSPRTGTYEQYF.

With regard to this clonotype: A much larger clone is a single base away; this may be a read error. This chain joins TRBV7-3 and TRBJ2-1; D not resolved. The CDR3 consists of 15 residues. V was pared by 5 bases and J by 3 bases, with 14 bases between. Germline V gene data show CDR1 as SGHTA and CDR2 as FQGTGA. The chain's CDR3 is CASSPSQSGYNEQFF. The CDR3 DNA follows: TGTGCCAGCAGCCCATCCCAGAGTGGCTACAATGAGCAGTTCTTC.

This clonotype showed up just a few times. The chain carries TRBV5-1 and TRBJ1-2; D remains ambiguous. The germline CDR1 and CDR2 sequences are SGHRS and YFSETQ. Trimming pared 4 bases from V and 7 bases from J, leaving 14 bases between. CDR3 length: 13 amino acids. The CDR3 nucleotides are TGCGCCAGCAGCCCGGACGGTGCTGGTGGCTACACCTTC. It specifies CASSPDGAGGYTF.

The V and J genes are TRBV7-2 and TRBJ2-5, with a weak D call TRBD2 (5 bases). With 4 bases removed from V and 5 bases from J, the gap between germline ends came to 14 bases. The CDR3 consists of 14 residues. CDR1 and CDR2 (germline): SGHTA, FQGNSA. The CDR3 sequence: CASSSIRGAETQYF. As DNA, the CDR3 is TGTGCCAGCAGCTCGATTCGGGGTGCGGAGACCCAGTACTTC.

This clonotype was seen only a few times. The chain joins TRBV5-1 to TRBJ2-1, with 8 bases aligning to TRBD2. The germline CDR1 and CDR2 sequences are SGHRS and YFSETQ. V shed 3 bases, J shed 6 bases, and the junction held 8 bases outside the gene matches. The CDR3 has 15 residues. The CDR3 loop reads CASSSQGLDSNEQFF. CDR3 in DNA: TGCGCCAGCAGCTCACAGGGACTAGATTCCAATGAGCAGTTCTTC.

J is TRBJ1-2 and V is TRBV6-2 or TRBV6-3, with a possible D match to TRBD1 (5 bases). The germline CDR1 and CDR2 sequences are MNHEY and SVGEGT. Trimming took 0 bases from V and 4 from J, leaving 15 bases between them. The CDR3 totals 16 residues. The CDR3 is CASSYSSTVRGYGYTF. The CDR3 DNA reads as TGTGCCAGCAGTTACTCGTCGACAGTAAGAGGCTATGGCTACACCTTC.

This clonotype was counted many times. V gene TRBV7-6 combines with J gene TRBJ2-7; 9 bases align to TRBD1. V gave up 6 bases and J gave up 4 bases; unmatched junction bases: 7. The CDR3 totals 14 residues. Germline values: CDR1 SGHVS, CDR2 FNYEAQ. CDR3 DNA sequence: TGTGCCAGCAGTACGGGACAGGGCGGGTACGAGCAGTACTTC. This gives the protein CASSTGQGGYEQYF. Looking up the rest from reference TRBV7-6 and TRBJ2-7 gives the full variable domain: GAGVSQSPRYKVTKRGQDVALRCDPISGHVSLYWYRQALGQGPEFLTYFNYEAQQDKSGLPNDRFSAERPEGSISTLTIQRTEQRDSAMYRCASSTGQGGYEQYFGPGTRLTVT.

The V and J genes are TRBV29-1 and TRBJ2-1; D uncertain. From germline, CDR1 is SQVTM and CDR2 ANQGSEA. The CDR3 has 13 residues. V lost 4 bases and J lost 6, with 13 bases in between. CDR3 protein: CSVVTRSRNEQFF. In DNA, the CDR3 is TGCAGCGTTGTTACCCGGTCTCGCAATGAGCAGTTCTTC.